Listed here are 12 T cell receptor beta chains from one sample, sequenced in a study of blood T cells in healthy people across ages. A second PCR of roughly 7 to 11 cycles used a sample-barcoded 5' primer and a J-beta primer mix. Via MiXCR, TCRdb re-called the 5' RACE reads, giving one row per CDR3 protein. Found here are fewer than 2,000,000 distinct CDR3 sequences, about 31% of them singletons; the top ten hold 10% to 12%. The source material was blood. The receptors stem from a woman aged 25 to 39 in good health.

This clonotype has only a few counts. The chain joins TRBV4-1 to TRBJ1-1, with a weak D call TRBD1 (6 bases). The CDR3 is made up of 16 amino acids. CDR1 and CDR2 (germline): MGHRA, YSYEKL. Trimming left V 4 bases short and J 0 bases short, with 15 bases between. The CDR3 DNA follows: TGCGCCAGCAGCCCCACACTCGGACAGCTGAACACTGAAGCTTTCTTT. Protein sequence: CASSPTLGQLNTEAFF.

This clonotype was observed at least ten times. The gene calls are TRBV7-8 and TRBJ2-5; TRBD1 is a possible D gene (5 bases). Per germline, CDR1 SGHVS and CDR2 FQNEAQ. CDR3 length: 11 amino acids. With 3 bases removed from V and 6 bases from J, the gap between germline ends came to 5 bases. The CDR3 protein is CASSLGQTQYF. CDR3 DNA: TGTGCCAGCAGCTTGGGGCAGACCCAGTACTTC.

The CDR3 DNA reads TGTGCCAGCAAGCTAGCCCACCCCGAAGAGACCCAGTACTTC. As protein: CASKLAHPEETQYF. The chain is built from TRBV28 and TRBJ2-5; tentative D call: TRBD2 (5 bases). V was trimmed by 7 bases and J by 3 bases, leaving 15 bases between them. CDR3 length: 14 amino acids. CDR1 MDHEN and CDR2 SYDVKM come from the germline V gene.

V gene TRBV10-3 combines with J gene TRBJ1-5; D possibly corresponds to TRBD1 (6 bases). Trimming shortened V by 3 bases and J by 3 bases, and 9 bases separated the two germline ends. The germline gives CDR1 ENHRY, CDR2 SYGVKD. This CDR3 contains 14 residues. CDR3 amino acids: CAISDRGNNQPQHF. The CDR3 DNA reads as TGTGCCATCAGTGACAGGGGTAACAATCAGCCCCAGCATTTT.

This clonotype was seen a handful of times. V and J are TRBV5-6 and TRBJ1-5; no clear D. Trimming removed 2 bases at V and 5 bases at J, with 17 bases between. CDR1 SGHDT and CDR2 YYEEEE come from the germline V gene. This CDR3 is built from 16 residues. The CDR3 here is CASSLMSAKGDQPQHF. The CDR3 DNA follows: TGTGCCAGCAGCTTAATGTCAGCAAAGGGAGATCAGCCCCAGCATTTT.

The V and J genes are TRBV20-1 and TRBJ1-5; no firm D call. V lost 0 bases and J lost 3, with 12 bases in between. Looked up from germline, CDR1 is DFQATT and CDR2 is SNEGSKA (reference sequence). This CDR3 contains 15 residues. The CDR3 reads CSARDENWVNQPQHF. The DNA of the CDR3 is TGCAGTGCTAGAGATGAGAATTGGGTCAATCAGCCCCAGCATTTT.

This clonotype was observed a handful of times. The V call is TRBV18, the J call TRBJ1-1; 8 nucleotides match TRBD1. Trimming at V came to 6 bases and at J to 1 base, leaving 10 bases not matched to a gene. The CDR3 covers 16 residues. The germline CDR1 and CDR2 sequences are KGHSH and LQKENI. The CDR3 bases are TGTGCCAGCTCCCAGGGGACAGGCTGGACGAACACTGAAGCTTTCTTT. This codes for CASSQGTGWTNTEAFF.

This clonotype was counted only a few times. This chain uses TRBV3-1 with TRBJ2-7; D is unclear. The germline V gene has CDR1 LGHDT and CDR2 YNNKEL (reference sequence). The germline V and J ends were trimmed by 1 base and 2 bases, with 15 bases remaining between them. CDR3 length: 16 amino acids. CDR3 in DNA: TGTGCCAGCAGCCAAGGTGGTAGTTTCGTAGCCTACGAGCAGTACTTC. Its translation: CASSQGGSFVAYEQYF.

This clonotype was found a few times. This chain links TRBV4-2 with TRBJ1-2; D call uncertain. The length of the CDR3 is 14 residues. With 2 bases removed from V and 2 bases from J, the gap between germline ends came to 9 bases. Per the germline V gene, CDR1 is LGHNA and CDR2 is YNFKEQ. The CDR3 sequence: CASSQPTENYGYTF. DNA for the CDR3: TGTGCCAGCAGCCAACCTACAGAGAACTATGGCTACACCTTC.

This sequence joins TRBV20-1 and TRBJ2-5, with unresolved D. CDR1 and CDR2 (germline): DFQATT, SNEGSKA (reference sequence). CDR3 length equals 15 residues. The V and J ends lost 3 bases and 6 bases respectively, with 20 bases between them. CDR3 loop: CSARTKGNRQKTQYF. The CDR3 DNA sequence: TGCAGTGCTAGGACAAAGGGTAACAGACAAAAGACCCAGTACTTC.

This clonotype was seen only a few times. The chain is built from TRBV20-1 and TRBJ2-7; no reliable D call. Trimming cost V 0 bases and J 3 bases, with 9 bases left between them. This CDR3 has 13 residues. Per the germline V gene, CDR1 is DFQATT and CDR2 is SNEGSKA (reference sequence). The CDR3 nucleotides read TGCAGTGCTAGAGAGTGGTCAAACTACGAGCAGTACTTC. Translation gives CSAREWSNYEQYF.

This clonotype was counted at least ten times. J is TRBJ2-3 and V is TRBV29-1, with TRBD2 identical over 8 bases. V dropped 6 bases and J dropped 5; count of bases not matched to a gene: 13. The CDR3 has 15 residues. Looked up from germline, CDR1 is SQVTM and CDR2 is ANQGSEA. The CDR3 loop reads CSVVRLAPQGDTQYF. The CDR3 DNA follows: TGCAGCGTCGTTCGACTAGCGCCCCAGGGAGATACGCAGTATTTT.